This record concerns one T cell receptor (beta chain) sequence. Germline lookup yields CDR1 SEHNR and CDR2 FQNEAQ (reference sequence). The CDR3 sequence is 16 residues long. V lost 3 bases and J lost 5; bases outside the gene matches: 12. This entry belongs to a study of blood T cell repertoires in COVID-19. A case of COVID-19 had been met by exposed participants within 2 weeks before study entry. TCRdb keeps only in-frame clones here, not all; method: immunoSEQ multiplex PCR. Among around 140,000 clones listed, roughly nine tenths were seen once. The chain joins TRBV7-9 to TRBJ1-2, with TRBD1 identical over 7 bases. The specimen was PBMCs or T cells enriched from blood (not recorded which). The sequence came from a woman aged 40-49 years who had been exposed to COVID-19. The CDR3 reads CASSFPGQDKGYGYTF. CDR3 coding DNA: TGTGCCAGCAGCTTCCCCGGACAGGACAAGGGGTATGGCTACACCTTC.